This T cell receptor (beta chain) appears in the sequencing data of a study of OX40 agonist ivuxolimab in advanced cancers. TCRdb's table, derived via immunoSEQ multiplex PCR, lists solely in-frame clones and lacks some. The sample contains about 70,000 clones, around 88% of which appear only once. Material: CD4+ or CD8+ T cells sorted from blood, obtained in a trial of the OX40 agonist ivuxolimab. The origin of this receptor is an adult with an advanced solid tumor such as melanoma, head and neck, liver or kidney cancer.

For the CDR3, the DNA is TGTGCCAGCAGTCCCTCGTCCTACGAGCAGTACTTC. It codes for CASSPSSYEQYF. This chain joins TRBV28 and TRBJ2-7; no clear D. The V gene lost 5 bases and the J gene lost 1 base, with 6 bases spanning the gap. Germline V CDR1 and CDR2: MDHEN, SYDVKM. The CDR3 is 12 residues long.